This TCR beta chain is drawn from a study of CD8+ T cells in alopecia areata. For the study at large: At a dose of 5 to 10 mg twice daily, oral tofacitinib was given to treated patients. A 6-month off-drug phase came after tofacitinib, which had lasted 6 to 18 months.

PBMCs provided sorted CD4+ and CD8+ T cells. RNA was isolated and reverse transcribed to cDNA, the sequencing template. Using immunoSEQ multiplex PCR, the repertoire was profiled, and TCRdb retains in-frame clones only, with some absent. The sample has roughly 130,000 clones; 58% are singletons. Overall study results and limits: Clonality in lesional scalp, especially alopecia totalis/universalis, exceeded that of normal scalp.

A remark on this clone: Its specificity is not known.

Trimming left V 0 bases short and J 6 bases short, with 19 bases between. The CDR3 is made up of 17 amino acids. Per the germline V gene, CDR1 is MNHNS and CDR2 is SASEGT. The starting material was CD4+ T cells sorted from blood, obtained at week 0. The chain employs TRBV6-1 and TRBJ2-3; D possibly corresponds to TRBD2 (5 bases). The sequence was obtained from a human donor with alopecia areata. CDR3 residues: CASSEAHGRLARDTQYF. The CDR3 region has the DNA TGTGCCAGCAGTGAAGCCCACGGTAGGCTAGCAAGGGATACGCAGTATTTT.